Following are 21 T cell receptor beta chains from one sample sequenced in a study of blood T cell repertoires in COVID-19 (dated by TCRdb to 2020 to 2021). Receptor amplification or capture employed the immunoSEQ multiplex PCR assay. The source is immuneACCESS, and TCRdb retained only in-frame sequences with V and J called. Part of the clones is not carried over; for the studies checked, unresolved V genes explain less than half of this, and the remainder is unexplained. A total of more than 300,000 clones appear in this sample, roughly 90% of them only once. The ten largest clonotypes hold more than 0.85% of the sample. The sequenced sample consisted of peripheral blood. These receptor sequences come from a woman in her 40s with COVID-19, enrolled during active disease.

The rearrangement uses TRBV6-6 and TRBJ1-6; a possible D gene is TRBD1 (6 bases). Per germline, CDR1 MNHNY and CDR2 SVGAGI (reference sequence). V lost 5 bases to trimming and J lost 7 bases, with 21 bases between them. This CDR3 spans 17 amino acids. DNA for the CDR3: TGTGCCAGCAGTCGCTACAGGGTTGTGGTGCAGAATTCACCCCTCCACTTT. Protein sequence: CASSRYRVVVQNSPLHF.

This chain links TRBV12-3 or TRBV12-4 with TRBJ1-3, with no clear D. Between the trimmed V and J ends, which lost 10 bases and 0 bases, there was a span of 10 bases. The CDR3 extends over 13 amino acids. The DNA for the CDR3 is TGTGCCATTCGGGGAGACTCTGGAAACACCATATATTTT. This encodes CAIRGDSGNTIYF.

The chain combines TRBV19 with TRBJ2-1, with D tentatively TRBD2 (5 bases). The CDR3 totals 17 residues. The germline V and J ends were trimmed by 6 bases and 2 bases, with 20 bases remaining between them. CDR1 and CDR2 (germline): LNHDA, SQIVND (reference sequence). The CDR3 DNA sequence: TGTGCCAGTAGGCACCGTTGGACGTTGGGAGCCTACAATGAGCAGTTCTTC. This translates into CASRHRWTLGAYNEQFF.

V is TRBV9 and J is TRBJ2-2; D uncertain. Germline CDR1 reads SGDLS; CDR2 reads YYNGEE. V shed 0 bases and J shed 7 bases, with 13 bases lying between them. This CDR3 contains 15 residues. CDR3 loop: CASSVAAAVNGELFF. The CDR3 coding sequence is TGTGCCAGCAGCGTAGCTGCGGCAGTTAACGGGGAGCTGTTTTTT.

V and J are TRBV6-5 and TRBJ1-2; tentative D call: TRBD1 (6 bases). The germline gives CDR1 MNHEY, CDR2 SVGAGI. V lost 0 bases, J lost 4 bases, and 12 bases lay in between. This CDR3 spans 15 amino acids. The CDR3 DNA follows: TGTGCCAGCAGTTACTCTCGGGGGGCGACCTATGGCTACACCTTC. Translation gives CASSYSRGATYGYTF.

The CDR3 DNA sequence: TGTGCCAGCAGGGTAGGTGGGCTGTGGGCTGAAGCTTTCTTT. Protein: CASRVGGLWAEAFF. The rearrangement links TRBV2 to TRBJ1-1; D is ambiguous. CDR3 length equals 14 residues. Germline V CDR1 and CDR2: SNHLY, FYNNEI. Deletions cut 6 bases from V and 6 bases from J, with 17 bases between. The variable domain in full, with the rest retrieved from reference TRBV2 and TRBJ1-1, is EPEVTQTPSHQVTQMGQEVILRCVPISNHLYFYWYRQILGQKVEFLVSFYNNEISEKSEIFDDQFSVERPDGSNFTLKIRSTKLEDSAMYFCASRVGGLWAEAFFGQGTRLTVV.

The chain has TRBV18 and TRBJ1-4, with unresolved D. This CDR3 contains 14 residues. V was cut by 2 bases and J by 6 bases, with 10 bases left in between. Looked up from germline, CDR1 is KGHSH and CDR2 is LQKENI. CDR3 in DNA: TGTGCCAGCTCACCAGGAGGGCCCCATGAAAAACTGTTTTTT. Its protein is CASSPGGPHEKLFF.

This clone was seen only once. The chain uses TRBV28 and TRBJ1-5, with unresolved D. Trimming pared 7 bases from V and 7 bases from J, leaving 17 bases between. Germline CDR1 and CDR2: MDHEN and SYDVKM. This CDR3 comprises 14 residues. CDR3 sequence: CASTLSGRRQPQHF. The CDR3 DNA follows: TGTGCCAGCACCTTATCGGGGAGGAGGCAGCCCCAGCATTTT. Filled out from reference TRBV28 and TRBJ1-5, the complete variable domain reads DVKVTQSSRYLVKRTGEKVFLECVQDMDHENMFWYRQDPGLGLRLIYFSYDVKMKEKGDIPEGYSVSREKKERFSLILESASTNQTSMYLCASTLSGRRQPQHFGDGTRLSIL.

For the CDR3, the DNA is TGTGCCAGCAGTTCCGGGACAGCTGAGAACTATGGCTACACCTTC. Translation gives CASSSGTAENYGYTF. The chain recombines TRBV2 with TRBJ1-2; 7 bases are a match to TRBD1. The J segment lost 2 bases and the V segment lost 5 bases, leaving 8 bases of the junction unmatched. Germline lookup yields CDR1 SNHLY and CDR2 FYNNEI. The CDR3 contains 15 residues.

This chain connects TRBV4-3 to TRBJ2-4; tentative D call: TRBD2 (6 bases). The ends were cut back, 1 base at V and 7 bases at J, with 14 bases in the middle. Germline lookup yields CDR1 LGHNA and CDR2 YSLEER. The CDR3 has 15 residues. The CDR3 coding sequence is TGCGCCAGCAGCCAAGCGTGGGGGGAGAGTAACATTCAGTACTTC. This codes for CASSQAWGESNIQYF.

The chain recombines TRBV19 with TRBJ2-4, with D possibly matching TRBD1 (6 bases). V lost 7 bases to trimming and J lost 8 bases, with 18 bases between them. The CDR3 is 14 amino acids. Germline CDR1 and CDR2: LNHDA and SQIVND (reference sequence). The DNA for the CDR3 is TGTGCCAGTACCATGGGACATATAAGGGACATTCAGTACTTC. This codes for CASTMGHIRDIQYF.

The chain uses TRBV11-2 and TRBJ2-7, with D tentatively TRBD1 (6 bases). The CDR3 is 14 amino acids. Germline V CDR1 and CDR2: SGHAT, FQNNGV. The V gene lost 1 base and the J gene lost 2 bases, with 9 bases spanning the gap. Here the CDR3 reads CASSLGQGTYEQYF. CDR3 sequence (DNA): TGTGCCAGCAGCTTAGGGCAGGGGACCTACGAGCAGTACTTC.

The J gene is TRBJ1-2, the V gene TRBV19; 7 nucleotides align to TRBD1. This CDR3 has 13 amino acids. Germline CDR1 and CDR2: LNHDA and SQIVND (reference sequence). V lost 9 bases and J lost 5; bases outside the gene matches: 9. CDR3 sequence reads: CASKGTVLYGYTF. The CDR3 nucleotides read TGTGCCAGCAAAGGGACAGTTCTTTATGGCTACACCTTC.

This chain links TRBV19 with TRBJ2-7; perhaps TRBD1 as D (6 bases). The CDR3 covers 18 residues. The ends were cut back, 4 bases at V and 2 bases at J, with 24 bases in the middle. Germline CDR1 reads LNHDA; CDR2 reads SQIVND (reference sequence). This CDR3 is CASSTGTPGRALAYEQYF. In DNA form, the CDR3 reads TGTGCCAGTAGTACCGGGACACCGGGTCGAGCCCTGGCCTACGAGCAGTACTTC. Complete variable domain (other parts from reference TRBV19 and TRBJ2-7): DGGITQSPKYLFRKEGQNVTLSCEQNLNHDAMYWYRQDPGQGLRLIYYSQIVNDFQKGDIAEGYSVSREKKESFPLTVTSAQKNPTAFYLCASSTGTPGRALAYEQYFGPGTRLTVT.

V usage is TRBV6-5 and J usage is TRBJ2-3; a weak D match, TRBD2 (6 bases). Trimming shortened V by 7 bases and J by 5 bases, and 7 bases separated the two germline ends. CDR3 length: 11 amino acids. CDR1 is MNHEY, CDR2 SVGAGI, per germline. CDR3 sequence reads: CASTGGDTQYF. CDR3 nucleotide sequence: TGTGCCAGCACCGGGGGAGATACGCAGTATTTT.

A word on this clone: Additional DNA sequences in this sample encode the identical CDR3. CDR3 amino acids: CASSLSTGTEAFF. DNA of the CDR3: TGTGCCAGCAGTTTAAGTACAGGCACTGAAGCTTTCTTT. The chain combines TRBV27 with TRBJ1-1; weak D call: TRBD1 (5 bases). The germline CDR1 and CDR2 sequences are MNHEY and SMNVEV (reference sequence). V lost 2 bases and J 4 bases, leaving 8 bases between the germline ends. The CDR3 runs to 13 residues.

V is TRBV7-3 and J is TRBJ1-2; D gene unclear. CDR1 SGHTA and CDR2 FQGTGA come from the germline V gene. V gave up 4 bases and J gave up 5 bases, with 8 bases separating them. The CDR3 consists of 12 residues. CDR3 sequence (DNA): TGTGCCAGCAGCTCCCCGGGATATGGCTACACCTTC. It yields the protein CASSSPGYGYTF.

The rearrangement uses TRBV5-1 and TRBJ2-2; the match to TRBD1 covers 7 bases. The trim removed 4 bases at V and 0 bases at J, leaving 3 bases unmatched. Germline assignment: CDR1 SGHRS and CDR2 YFSETQ. The CDR3 has 15 amino acids. As DNA, the CDR3 is TGCGCCAGCAGCCGGGACAGCGCGAACACCGGGGAGCTGTTTTTT. Translated: CASSRDSANTGELFF.

This chain uses TRBV7-3 with TRBJ1-2, with 8 bases aligning to TRBD1. The CDR3 is 14 amino acids. Germline loops: CDR1 SGHTA, CDR2 FQGTGA. V gave up 1 base and J gave up 7 bases; unmatched junction bases: 5. DNA for the CDR3: TGTGCCAGCAGCTTAAAGGCAGGGGGCAGTGGCTACACCTTC. Amino acid sequence: CASSLKAGGSGYTF.

The rearrangement joins TRBV10-2 to TRBJ2-1, with 9 bases lining up with TRBD2. CDR1 and CDR2 from the germline V gene are WSHSY and SAAADI. This CDR3 comprises 16 residues. V shed 6 bases and J 4 bases; nucleotides not matched to a gene: 10. This chain's CDR3 is CASSSRVAGVYNEQFF. In DNA form, the CDR3 reads TGCGCCAGCAGCAGTAGGGTAGCGGGGGTGTACAATGAGCAGTTCTTC.

This clone came up once. The chain's CDR3 is CATASGIGGPYEQYF. DNA of the CDR3: TGCGCCACCGCCTCTGGGATAGGGGGCCCCTACGAGCAGTACTTC. J is TRBJ2-7 and V is TRBV5-1; 7 bases agree with TRBD1. Trimming at V came to 9 bases and at J to 2 bases, leaving 14 bases not matched to a gene. Germline V lookup: CDR1 SGHRS, CDR2 YFSETQ. The CDR3 runs to 15 residues.